Presented here are 28 T cell receptor beta chains from one specimen sequenced in a study of CD8+ T cells in alopecia areata. Five or six patients had their CD4+ cells sorted into CD25+CD127- cells. Extracted RNA was reverse transcribed, and the resulting cDNA served as sequencing template. The method was immunoSEQ multiplex PCR; TCRdb's version includes in-frame clones alone and lacks a portion of them. Of tens of thousands of clones in the sample, 60% to 70% were seen once. What was sequenced was CD4+ Tregs sorted from blood. Every receptor here comes from a human donor with alopecia areata.

This clone was detected a few times. This chain uses TRBV5-4 with TRBJ1-2; possibly TRBD1 for D (5 bases). V was cut by 10 bases and J by 2 bases, with 12 bases left in between. CDR3 length: 12 amino acids. CDR1 is SGHNT, CDR2 YYREEE, per germline (reference sequence). CDR3 in amino acids: CAGRGENYGYTF. The DNA of the CDR3 is TGTGCCGGGAGAGGGGAGAACTATGGCTACACCTTC.

The chain combines TRBV5-1 with TRBJ2-1; D might be TRBD2 (6 bases). V lost 0 bases and J 10 bases, leaving 11 bases between the germline ends. Germline V gene data show CDR1 as SGHRS and CDR2 as YFSETQ. The CDR3 covers 13 residues. Here the CDR3 reads CASSLVWRDEQFF. CDR3 DNA sequence: TGCGCCAGCAGCTTGGTTTGGCGGGACGAGCAGTTCTTC.

This clone came up a few times. This chain connects TRBV7-2 to TRBJ1-5, with D perhaps matching TRBD1 (6 bases). The germline V gene has CDR1 SGHTA and CDR2 FQGNSA. The CDR3 runs to 16 residues. V was cut by 1 base and J by 0 bases, with 10 bases left in between. The CDR3 reads CASSLVGGRSNQPQHF. CDR3 DNA sequence: TGTGCCAGCAGCTTAGTTGGGGGGCGTAGCAATCAGCCCCAGCATTTT.

This clone was counted once. CDR3 nucleotides: TGCGCCAGCAAGTCAGGGGGGCGCAACTCTGGGGCCAACGTCCTGACTTTC. This sequence encodes CASKSGGRNSGANVLTF. The chain has TRBV5-1 and TRBJ2-6, with D perhaps TRBD1 (7 bases). Germline V gene data show CDR1 as SGHRS and CDR2 as YFSETQ. V lost 6 bases, J lost 0 bases, and 16 bases lay in between. The CDR3 is made up of 17 amino acids.

This chain uses TRBV5-1 with TRBJ2-6; D is unresolved. Germline CDR1 is SGHRS and CDR2 is YFSETQ. Trimming left V 0 bases short and J 2 bases short, with 6 bases between. The CDR3 is made up of 15 amino acids. The CDR3 sequence: CASSLGDPGANVLTF. In DNA form, the CDR3 reads TGCGCCAGCAGCTTGGGTGATCCTGGGGCCAACGTCCTGACTTTC.

The chain joins TRBV25-1 to TRBJ2-3; 8 nucleotides line up with TRBD1. With V trimmed by 3 bases and J by 2 bases, 10 bases remained unmatched. Germline CDR1 reads MGHDK; CDR2 reads SYGVNS. This CDR3 region has 17 residues. This CDR3 reads CASSDFQGAGSTDTQYF. The CDR3 DNA sequence: TGTGCCAGCAGTGACTTCCAGGGGGCCGGGTCCACAGATACGCAGTATTTT.

The chain uses TRBV4-1 and TRBJ2-1, with 10 bases aligning to TRBD2. This CDR3 comprises 14 residues. Germline CDR1 MGHRA, CDR2 YSYEKL. V shed 4 bases and J 10 bases; nucleotides not matched to a gene: 7. CDR3: CASSRQLAGDEQFF. DNA for the CDR3: TGCGCCAGCAGCCGCCAGCTAGCGGGAGACGAGCAGTTCTTC.

The genes are TRBV28 and TRBJ1-4; no firm D call. The germline V gene encodes CDR1 MDHEN and CDR2 SYDVKM. The CDR3 covers 14 residues. Trimming stripped 8 bases from V and 3 bases from J, with 13 bases between. CDR3 sequence: CASANSGANEKLFF. CDR3 bases: TGTGCCAGCGCGAACAGCGGGGCTAATGAAAAACTGTTTTTT.

The V call is TRBV9, the J call TRBJ2-3; D unresolved. The V gene's germline CDR1 is SGDLS and CDR2 YYNGEE. CDR3 size: 15 residues. Trimming removed 3 bases from V and 1 base from J, with 12 bases in between. The CDR3 is CASSAAGIGTDTQYF. CDR3 sequence (DNA): TGTGCCAGCAGCGCGGCAGGCATTGGCACAGATACGCAGTATTTT.

The table lists this clone with a few counts. A read error may produce the germline difference seen at one junction end. The chain has TRBV29-1 and TRBJ1-1; 9 nucleotides agree with TRBD1. The CDR3 is 13 amino acids. Per germline, CDR1 SQVTM and CDR2 ANQGSEA. In nucleotides, the CDR3 is TGCAGCGTTCCCGGGACAGGGAACTCTGAAGCTTTCTTT. Amino acid sequence: CSVPGTGNSEAFF.

This clone was seen a few times. The V gene is TRBV28, the J gene TRBJ1-6, with D possibly being TRBD1 (5 bases). CDR1 and CDR2 from the germline V gene are MDHEN and SYDVKM. Trimming removed 6 bases at V and 5 bases at J, with 11 bases between. CDR3 length: 14 amino acids. The CDR3 nucleotides are TGTGCCAGCAGGGGGGACGGAGATAATTCACCCCTCCACTTT. Translating gives CASRGDGDNSPLHF.

The chain carries TRBV5-1 and TRBJ2-1; perhaps TRBD2 as D (6 bases). The CDR3 contains 14 residues. Germline assignment: CDR1 SGHRS and CDR2 YFSETQ. Between the trimmed V and J ends, which lost 2 bases and 7 bases, there was a span of 13 bases. As DNA, the CDR3 is TGCGCCAGCAGCTTCGGGGGTCTAGGGAATGAGCAGTTCTTC. Its protein product is CASSFGGLGNEQFF.

The chain employs TRBV5-6 and TRBJ2-7; D tentatively reads TRBD1 or TRBD2 (6 bases each). The CDR3 is 15 residues long. The germline V gene encodes CDR1 SGHDT and CDR2 YYEEEE. Trimming removed 2 bases at V and 6 bases at J, with 18 bases between. CDR3 nucleotides: TGTGCCAGCAGCTTAGGGGGGCCTAAAGTCCGCGAGCAGTACTTC. Translation gives CASSLGGPKVREQYF.

The CDR3 is CASSLGLGQGTYEQYF. The CDR3 coding sequence is TGCGCCAGCAGCTTGGGCCTAGGACAGGGGACCTACGAGCAGTACTTC. The chain is built from TRBV5-1 and TRBJ2-7, with 9 bases fitting TRBD1. V gave up 0 bases and J gave up 2 bases; unmatched junction bases: 6. This CDR3 comprises 16 residues. Germline V gene data show CDR1 as SGHRS and CDR2 as YFSETQ.

The rearrangement uses TRBV5-4 and TRBJ1-6; 7 bases line up with TRBD1. The V and J ends lost 4 bases and 4 bases, in that order; junction bases with no gene match: 2. Germline assignment: CDR1 SGHNT and CDR2 YYREEE (reference sequence). The CDR3 spans 14 residues. The CDR3 loop is CASSRGQYNSPLHF. The CDR3 DNA is TGTGCCAGCAGCCGGGGACAGTATAATTCACCCCTCCACTTT.

This clone appeared a few times. This CDR3 is CASTLGEGRGSHSYEQYF. The CDR3 coding sequence is TGTGCCAGCACCCTAGGGGAGGGTAGGGGGAGCCATTCCTACGAGCAGTACTTC. The chain employs TRBV28 and TRBJ2-7, with D tentatively TRBD2 (7 bases). The CDR3 has 18 residues. CDR1 is MDHEN and CDR2 is SYDVKM in the germline V gene. V was trimmed by 7 bases and J by 1 base, leaving 26 bases between them.

This rearrangement joins TRBV7-2 to TRBJ2-3; 7 bases are a match to TRBD2. Trimming cost V 5 bases and J 4 bases; bases outside gene matches: 6. The length of the CDR3 is 14 residues. Germline CDR1 SGHTA, CDR2 FQGNSA. In DNA, the CDR3 is TGTGCCAGCAGCGGGGACGCGGGGGCAGATACGCAGTATTTT. Its translation: CASSGDAGADTQYF.

The chain uses TRBV7-9 and TRBJ2-7; D is perhaps TRBD2 (5 bases). The CDR3 is 14 amino acids. Trimming took 6 bases from V and 2 from J, leaving 14 bases between them. Germline V gives CDR1 SEHNR, CDR2 FQNEAQ (reference sequence). CDR3 region: CASSPNRGPYEQYF. In nucleotides, the CDR3 is TGTGCCAGCAGTCCCAACCGCGGGCCCTACGAGCAGTACTTC. The full variable domain, its missing parts supplied by reference TRBV7-9 and TRBJ2-7, is DTGVSQNPRHKITKRGQNVTFRCDPISEHNRLYWYRQTLGQGPEFLTYFQNEAQLEKSRLLSDRFSAERPKGSFSTLEIQRTEQGDSAMYLCASSPNRGPYEQYFGPGTRLTVT.

The CDR3, as DNA: TGTGCCAGCAGCCAAAAAAGCACAGATACGCAGTATTTT. Translation: CASSQKSTDTQYF. V gene TRBV14 combines with J gene TRBJ2-3; the D is unclear. The CDR3 contains 13 residues. Per germline, CDR1 SGHDN and CDR2 FVKESK. Trimming stripped 2 bases from V and 0 bases from J, with 3 bases between.

V and J are TRBV30 and TRBJ2-1, with a weak D call TRBD2 (7 bases). The germline V and J ends were trimmed by 4 bases and 5 bases, with 15 bases remaining between them. The germline V gene has CDR1 GTSNPN and CDR2 SVGIG (reference sequence). The CDR3 length is 14 residues. CDR3 nucleotide sequence: TGTGCCTGGAATTGGGGGGGCCTCGACAATGAGCAGTTCTTC. Translation: CAWNWGGLDNEQFF.

This rearrangement joins TRBV6-6 to TRBJ2-1, with D tentatively TRBD1 (5 bases). Germline V gene lookup returns CDR1 MNHNY and CDR2 SVGAGI (reference sequence). This CDR3 has 11 residues. The V and J ends lost 4 bases and 12 bases respectively, with 10 bases between them. This CDR3 reads CASSFGTGQFF. The CDR3 DNA reads TGTGCCAGCAGTTTTGGCACAGGGCAGTTCTTC.

This CDR3 is CASSHIRQFSNQPQHF. Here the CDR3 DNA reads TGCGCCAGCAGTCATATTAGACAGTTTAGCAATCAGCCCCAGCATTTT. The rearrangement uses TRBV23-1 and TRBJ1-5; the D gene is possibly TRBD1 (5 bases). TRBV23-1 carries the ORF label, with uncertain function. The CDR3 is 16 residues long. Trimming removed 3 bases at V and 0 bases at J, with 12 bases between.

This clone was recorded a few times. The chain employs TRBV5-6 and TRBJ2-5; D perhaps matches TRBD2 (6 bases). V dropped 4 bases and J dropped 2 bases, with 12 bases sitting between them. The CDR3 length is 14 residues. Germline-derived CDR1 and CDR2 are SGHDT and YYEEEE. The DNA for the CDR3 is TGTGCCAGCAGCCCCTCGGGAGTACAAGAGACCCAGTACTTC. It translates to CASSPSGVQETQYF.

The rearrangement links TRBV11-2 to TRBJ2-7, with D hard to call. The length of the CDR3 is 14 residues. Germline lookup yields CDR1 SGHAT and CDR2 FQNNGV. Trimming shortened V by 2 bases and J by 0 bases, and 8 bases separated the two germline ends. The CDR3 protein is CASSLLPSSYEQYF. The CDR3 bases are TGTGCCAGCAGCTTACTGCCATCCTCCTACGAGCAGTACTTC.

J is TRBJ1-1 and V is TRBV5-1; D is uncertain. Trimming shortened V by 0 bases and J by 5 bases, and 14 bases separated the two germline ends. This CDR3 spans 15 amino acids. Germline V lookup: CDR1 SGHRS, CDR2 YFSETQ. Written as DNA, the CDR3 is TGCGCCAGCAGCTTGGTGGTAGACGGGATTACTGAAGCTTTCTTT. As protein: CASSLVVDGITEAFF.

The V gene is TRBV2, the J gene TRBJ2-7, with D possibly being TRBD1 (5 bases). In germline, CDR1 is SNHLY, CDR2 FYNNEI. With 4 bases removed from V and 4 bases from J, the gap between germline ends came to 11 bases. The CDR3 totals 13 residues. CDR3 sequence (DNA): TGTGCCAGCAGTGCCCAGGGTTTTTACGAGCAGTACTTC. The encoded protein is CASSAQGFYEQYF.

This chain uses TRBV9 with TRBJ1-2; 7 bases line up with TRBD1. The junction had 10 bases not matched to a gene; V was cut back by 7 bases and J by 1 base. Germline V gene lookup returns CDR1 SGDLS and CDR2 YYNGEE. The CDR3 covers 15 residues. The CDR3 sequence: CASGRVTGINYGYTF. For the CDR3, the DNA is TGTGCCAGCGGAAGGGTGACAGGGATTAACTATGGCTACACCTTC. The entire variable domain, with the rest obtained from reference TRBV9 and TRBJ1-2, is as follows: DSGVTQTPKHLITATGQRVTLRCSPRSGDLSVYWYQQSLDQGLQFLIQYYNGEERAKGNILERFSAQQFPDLHSELNLSSLELGDSALYFCASGRVTGINYGYTFGSGTRLTVV.

Only one count was recorded for this clone. The chain combines TRBV6-1 with TRBJ2-1; 8 bases align to TRBD1. The CDR3 totals 16 residues. The germline V gene has CDR1 MNHNS and CDR2 SASEGT. V shed 1 base, J shed 7 bases, and the junction held 9 bases outside the gene matches. The CDR3, as DNA: TGTGCCAGCAGTGAAGTTCGTGCGGACAGGGAAAATGAGCAGTTCTTC. This gives the protein CASSEVRADRENEQFF.